This T cell receptor (beta chain) originates from a study of identical twins. Points from the study as a whole: Out-of-frame TCR alpha sharing in monozygotic twins exceeded recombination model predictions. Cord blood beta clonotypes that were abundant carried fewer insertions, and memory repertoires showed no such trend. The degree of excess twin sharing was weaker in beta out-of-frame sequences.

Regarding this clonotype: Its specificity is unknown.

TCRdb ran MiXCR on the 5' RACE reads and lists one entry per CDR3 protein. The sample shows some 570,000 distinct CDR3 sequences, approximately 20% of them seen only once. In germline, CDR1 is DFQATT, CDR2 SNEGSKA (reference sequence). Deletions cut 3 bases from V and 0 bases from J, with 12 bases between. This CDR3 has 14 amino acids. These data were likewise used in another study, on yellow fever vaccine responses in identical twins.

Sequencing was done on a sample of CD4+ T cells sorted from blood. The chain is built from TRBV20-1 and TRBJ2-7, with D hard to call. The TCR comes from a young woman in good health. CDR3: CSASPGSHSYEQYF. DNA for the CDR3: TGCAGTGCTAGCCCCGGATCTCACTCCTACGAGCAGTACTTC.